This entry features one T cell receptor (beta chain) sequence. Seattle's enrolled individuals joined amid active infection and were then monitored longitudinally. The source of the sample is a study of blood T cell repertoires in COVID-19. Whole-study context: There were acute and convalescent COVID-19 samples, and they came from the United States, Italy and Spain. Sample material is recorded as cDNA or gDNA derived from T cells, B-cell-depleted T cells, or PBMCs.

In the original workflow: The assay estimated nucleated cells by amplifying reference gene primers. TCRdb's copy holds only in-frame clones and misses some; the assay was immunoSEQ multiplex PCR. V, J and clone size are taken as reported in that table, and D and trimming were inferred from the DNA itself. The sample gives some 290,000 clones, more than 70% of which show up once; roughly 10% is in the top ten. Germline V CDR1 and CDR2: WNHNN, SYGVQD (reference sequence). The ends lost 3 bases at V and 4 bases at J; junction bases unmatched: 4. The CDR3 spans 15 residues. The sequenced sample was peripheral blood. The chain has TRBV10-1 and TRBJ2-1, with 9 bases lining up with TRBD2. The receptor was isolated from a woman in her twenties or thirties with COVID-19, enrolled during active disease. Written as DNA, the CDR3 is TGCGCCAGCAGTGATGGCGGGAGGGGTTACAATGAGCAGTTCTTC. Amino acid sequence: CASSDGGRGYNEQFF.